This T cell receptor (beta chain) was retrieved from a study of T cell responses to AZD1222 COVID-19 vaccine. As concerns this clone: What it recognizes is unknown.

V shed 8 bases and J 7 bases; nucleotides not matched to a gene: 9. Looked up from germline, CDR1 is MNHEY and CDR2 is SMNVEV (reference sequence). The CDR3 covers 13 residues. Clones were sequenced by immunoSEQ multiplex PCR, and TCRdb holds only the in-frame ones, with some missing. The sample shows around 130,000 clones, 93% of them seen only once. Notes on the study in general: Most donors were white British and more were female, and clonal diversity was possibly underestimated. Sampled repertoires all dated from after the peak T cell response. At baseline, seropositivity was found in only five or six AZD1222 recipients.

The chain recombines TRBV27 with TRBJ1-2; 8 bases line up with TRBD1. This TCR derives from an adult in good health. The material was peripheral blood, obtained on day 0 of AZD1222 vaccination. DNA for the CDR3: TGTGCCAGCCGAACCCAGGGGGCCGTTGGCTACACCTTC. Protein sequence: CASRTQGAVGYTF.